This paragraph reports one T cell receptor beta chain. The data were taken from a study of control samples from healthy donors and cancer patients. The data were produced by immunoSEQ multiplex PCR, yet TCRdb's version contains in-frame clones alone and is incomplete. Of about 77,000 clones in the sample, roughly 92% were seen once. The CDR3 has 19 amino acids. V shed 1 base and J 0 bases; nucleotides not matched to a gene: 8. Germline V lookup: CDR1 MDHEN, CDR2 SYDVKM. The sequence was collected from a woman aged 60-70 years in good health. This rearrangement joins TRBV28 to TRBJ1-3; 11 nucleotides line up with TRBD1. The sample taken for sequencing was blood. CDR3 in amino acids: CASSLFWGTGGLSGNTIYF. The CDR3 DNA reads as TGTGCCAGCAGTTTATTCTGGGGGACAGGGGGTCTCTCTGGAAACACCATATATTTT.